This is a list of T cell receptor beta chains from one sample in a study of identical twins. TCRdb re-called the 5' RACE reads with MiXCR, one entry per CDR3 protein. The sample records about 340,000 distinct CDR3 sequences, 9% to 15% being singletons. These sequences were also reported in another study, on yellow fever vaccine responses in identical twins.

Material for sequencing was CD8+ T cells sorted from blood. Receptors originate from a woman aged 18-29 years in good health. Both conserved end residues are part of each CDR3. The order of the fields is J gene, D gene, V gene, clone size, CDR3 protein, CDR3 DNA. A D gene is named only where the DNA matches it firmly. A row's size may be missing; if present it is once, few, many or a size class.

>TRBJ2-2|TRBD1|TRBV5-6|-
CASSLRDRGTGELFF
TGTGCCAGCAGCTTAAGAGACAGGGGAACCGGGGAGCTGTTTTTT
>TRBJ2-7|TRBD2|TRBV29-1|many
CSVATSGSSYEQYF
TGCAGCGTTGCAACAAGCGGGAGTTCCTACGAGCAGTACTTC
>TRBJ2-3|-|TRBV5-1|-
CASSLRPGGSTDTQYF
TGCGCCAGCAGCTTACGTCCTGGGGGGAGCACAGATACGCAGTATTTT
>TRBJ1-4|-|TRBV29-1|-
CSVTESISTNEKLFF
TGCAGCGTTACTGAGAGTATTTCAACTAATGAAAAACTGTTTTTT
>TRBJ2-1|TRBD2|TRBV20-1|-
CSASDWLAGGREQFF
TGCAGTGCTAGTGATTGGCTAGCGGGGGGGCGTGAGCAGTTCTTC
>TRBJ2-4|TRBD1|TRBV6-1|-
CASSGTGDKNIQYF
TGTGCCAGCAGCGGGACAGGGGACAAAAACATTCAGTACTTC
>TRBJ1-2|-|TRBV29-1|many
CSVERANYGYTF
TGCAGCGTTGAAAGAGCTAACTATGGCTACACCTTC
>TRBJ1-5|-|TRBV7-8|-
CASSLPKYGQISNQPQHF
TGTGCCAGCAGCTTACCGAAATATGGACAGATCAGCAATCAGCCCCAGCATTTT
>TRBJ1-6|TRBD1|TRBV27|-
CATSVGTGSSPLHF
TGTGCCACCTCAGTGGGGACAGGGTCCTCACCCCTCCACTTT
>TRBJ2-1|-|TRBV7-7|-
CASSLNVYVILQQNYNGQFF
TGTGCCAGCAGCTTAAATGTTTATGTCATTTTGCAGCAGAACTACAATGGGCAGTTCTTC
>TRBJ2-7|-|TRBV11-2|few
CASSFGQMYEQYF
TGTGCCAGCAGCTTCGGTCAGATGTACGAGCAGTACTTC
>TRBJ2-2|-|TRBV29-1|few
CSVEDLDKNTGELFF
TGCAGCGTTGAAGATCTTGATAAAAACACCGGGGAGCTGTTTTTT
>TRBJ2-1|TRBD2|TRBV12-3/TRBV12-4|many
CASSLAGIYNEQFF
TGTGCCAGCAGCCTAGCGGGAATCTACAATGAGCAGTTCTTC
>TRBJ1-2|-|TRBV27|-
CASSSLGGLFYGYTF
TGTGCCAGCAGCTCCCTGGGGGGCCTTTTCTATGGCTACACCTTC
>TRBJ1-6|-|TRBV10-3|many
CAISEVKSSYNSPLHF
TGTGCCATCAGTGAGGTTAAGAGCTCCTATAATTCACCCCTCCACTTT
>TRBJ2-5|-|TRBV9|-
CASSVEGRPFETQYF
TGTGCCAGCAGCGTAGAGGGCAGGCCTTTTGAGACCCAGTACTTC
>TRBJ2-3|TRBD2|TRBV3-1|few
CASSFGTSGILYPDTQYF
TGTGCCAGCAGTTTCGGGACTAGCGGGATTCTTTATCCAGATACGCAGTATTTT
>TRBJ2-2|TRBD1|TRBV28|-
CASSPDRVLLDYTGELFF
TGTGCCAGCAGTCCCGACAGGGTTTTACTAGACTACACCGGGGAGCTGTTTTTT
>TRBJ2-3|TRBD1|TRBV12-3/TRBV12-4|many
CASSPGTGVGDTQYF
TGTGCCAGCAGCCCCGGGACAGGGGTGGGAGATACGCAGTATTTT
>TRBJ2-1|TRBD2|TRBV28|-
CASSFDTSGRISGFYNEQFF
TGTGCCAGCAGTTTTGATACTAGCGGGAGGATAAGTGGGTTTTACAATGAGCAGTTCTTC
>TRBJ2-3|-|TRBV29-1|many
CSVNPARTDTQYF
TGCAGCGTGAACCCTGCCCGCACAGATACGCAGTATTTT
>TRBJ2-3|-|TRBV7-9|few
CASSLRHPEGDTQYF
TGTGCCAGCAGCTTACGACACCCTGAGGGAGATACGCAGTATTTT
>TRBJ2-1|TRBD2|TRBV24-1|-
CATKAGDSDEQFF
TGTGCCACCAAAGCGGGAGACTCGGATGAGCAGTTCTTC
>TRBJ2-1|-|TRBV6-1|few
CASSRSDNLYNEQFF
TGTGCCAGCAGTCGATCGGACAACCTATACAATGAGCAGTTCTTC
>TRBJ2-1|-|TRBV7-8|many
CATGATRDEQFF
TGTGCTACCGGGGCTACTAGGGATGAGCAGTTCTTC
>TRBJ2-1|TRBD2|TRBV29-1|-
CSTLGGWGGNEQFF
TGCAGCACGTTGGGGGGGTGGGGAGGCAATGAGCAGTTCTTC
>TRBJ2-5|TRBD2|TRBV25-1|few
CASSESGGTLKETQYF
TGTGCCAGCAGTGAATCCGGGGGGACGCTAAAAGAGACCCAGTACTTC
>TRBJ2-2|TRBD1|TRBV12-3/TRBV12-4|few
CASRVGTGGTGELFF
TGTGCCAGCAGAGTTGGGACAGGGGGCACCGGGGAGCTGTTTTTT
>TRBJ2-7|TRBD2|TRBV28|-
CASSFPTPLAGAYEQYF
TGTGCCAGCAGTTTCCCGACCCCACTAGCGGGAGCCTACGAGCAGTACTTC
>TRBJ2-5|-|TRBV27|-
CASSSMDLYF
TGTGCCAGCAGTTCCATGGATTTGTACTTC
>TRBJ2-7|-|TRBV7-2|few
CASSLDHSYYEQYF
TGTGCCAGCAGCTTAGACCACTCGTACTACGAGCAGTACTTC
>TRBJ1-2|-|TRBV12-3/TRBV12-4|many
CASSLDGGYGYTF
TGTGCCAGCAGTCTAGACGGAGGCTATGGCTACACCTTC
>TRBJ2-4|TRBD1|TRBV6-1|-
CASSEARTGQDLRAKNIQYF
TGTGCCAGCAGTGAAGCACGAACGGGACAGGACCTTAGGGCCAAAAACATTCAGTACTTC
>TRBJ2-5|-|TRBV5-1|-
CASSLGNRVETQYF
TGCGCCAGCAGCTTGGGGAACAGGGTCGAGACCCAGTACTTC
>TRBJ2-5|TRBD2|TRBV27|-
CASSLSAPAGAPLETQYF
TGTGCCAGCAGTTTATCGGCCCCAGCGGGGGCCCCTTTGGAGACCCAGTACTTC
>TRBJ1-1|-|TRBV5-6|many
CASSLDRAGGNTEAFF
TGTGCCAGCAGCTTGGACAGGGCGGGAGGGAACACTGAAGCTTTCTTT
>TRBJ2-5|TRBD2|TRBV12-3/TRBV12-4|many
CASSQTSGAQETQYF
TGTGCCAGCAGCCAAACTAGCGGGGCTCAAGAGACCCAGTACTTC
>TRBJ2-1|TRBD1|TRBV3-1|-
CASSLPGQGLNEQFF
TGTGCCAGCAGCCTTCCGGGACAGGGGTTGAATGAGCAGTTCTTC
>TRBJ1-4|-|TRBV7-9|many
CASSLAAANEKLFF
TGTGCCAGCAGCTTAGCCGCAGCTAATGAAAAACTGTTTTTT
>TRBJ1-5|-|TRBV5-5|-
CASSPEGGDSNQPQHF
TGTGCCAGCAGCCCGGAGGGAGGTGATAGCAATCAGCCCCAGCATTTT
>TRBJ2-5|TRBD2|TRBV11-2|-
CASSARDYLETQYF
TGTGCCAGCAGCGCTCGGGACTATCTAGAGACCCAGTACTTC
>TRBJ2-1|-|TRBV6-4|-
CASSDSSHEQFF
TGTGCCAGCAGTGACTCATCCCATGAGCAGTTCTTC
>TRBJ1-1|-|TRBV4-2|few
CASSPRAGPLLNTEAFF
TGTGCCAGCAGCCCCCGGGCTGGACCCCTTTTGAACACTGAAGCTTTCTTT
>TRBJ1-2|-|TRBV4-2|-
CASSQVFPVDYGYTF
TGTGCCAGCAGCCAAGTCTTTCCTGTGGACTATGGCTACACCTTC
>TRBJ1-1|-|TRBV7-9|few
CASSLSGHMNTEAFF
TGTGCCAGCAGCTTATCAGGACATATGAACACTGAAGCTTTCTTT
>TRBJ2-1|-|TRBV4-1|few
CWRSQDLVFTDNEQFF
TGCTGGCGCAGCCAAGATCTGGTTTTTACGGACAATGAGCAGTTCTTC
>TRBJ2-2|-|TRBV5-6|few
CASSLGGPPDTGELFF
TGTGCCAGCAGCTTGGGAGGTCCTCCGGACACCGGGGAGCTGTTTTTT
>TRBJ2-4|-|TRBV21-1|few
CASSKKWRQAKNIQYF
TGTGCCAGCAGCAAAAAGTGGAGACAAGCCAAAAACATTCAGTACTTC
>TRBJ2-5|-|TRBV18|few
CASSPVGSRQETQYF
TGTGCCAGCTCCCCGGTTGGATCGAGACAAGAGACCCAGTACTTC
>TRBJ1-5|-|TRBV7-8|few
CASSLALASNQPQHF
TGTGCCAGCAGCTTAGCGCTGGCTAGCAATCAGCCCCAGCATTTT
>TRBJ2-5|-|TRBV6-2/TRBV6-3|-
CASSLSGIQETQYF
TGTGCCAGCAGTTTATCCGGGATACAAGAGACCCAGTACTTC
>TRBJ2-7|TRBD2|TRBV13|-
CASSTRTSGPYEQYF
TGTGCCAGCAGCACAAGGACTAGCGGGCCCTACGAGCAGTACTTC
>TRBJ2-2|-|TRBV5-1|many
CASSPTGHLNTGELFF
TGCGCCAGCAGCCCAACGGGACACCTAAACACCGGGGAGCTGTTTTTT
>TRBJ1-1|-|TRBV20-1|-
CSARGRAVEAFF
TGCAGTGCTAGAGGCAGGGCCGTTGAAGCTTTCTTT
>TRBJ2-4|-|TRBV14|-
CASSQDYRDSKNIQYF
TGTGCCAGCAGCCAGGACTACAGGGACTCCAAAAACATTCAGTACTTC
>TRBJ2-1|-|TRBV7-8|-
CASWGNNEQFF
TGTGCCAGCTGGGGGAACAATGAGCAGTTCTTC
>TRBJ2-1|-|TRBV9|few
CASSVGVGGYYNEQFF
TGTGCCAGCAGCGTAGGGGTGGGGGGTTACTACAATGAGCAGTTCTTC